One TCR beta chain is described in this entry. This sample was taken from a study of blood T cell repertoires in COVID-19. Overall study context: PBMCs, B-cell-depleted T cells, or T cells were the source of the cDNA or gDNA that made up the material.

Profiling relied on immunoSEQ multiplex PCR, and the TCRdb table lists in-frame clones only, not all of them. There are under 75,000 clones in the sample; 75% to 90% occur only once, and around a sixth lies in the top ten. V lost 4 bases and J lost 0, with 10 bases in between. This CDR3 has 14 residues. Looked up from germline, CDR1 is SGHTA and CDR2 is FQGNSA. The chain uses TRBV7-2 and TRBJ2-7; the D gene is possibly TRBD1 (6 bases). This clonotype was sampled from a man aged 65 to 79 who had recovered from COVID-19. Material for sequencing was peripheral blood. The CDR3 coding sequence is TGTGCCAGCAGCTGGACAGCGAGCTCCTACGAGCAGTACTTC. Residues: CASSWTASSYEQYF.